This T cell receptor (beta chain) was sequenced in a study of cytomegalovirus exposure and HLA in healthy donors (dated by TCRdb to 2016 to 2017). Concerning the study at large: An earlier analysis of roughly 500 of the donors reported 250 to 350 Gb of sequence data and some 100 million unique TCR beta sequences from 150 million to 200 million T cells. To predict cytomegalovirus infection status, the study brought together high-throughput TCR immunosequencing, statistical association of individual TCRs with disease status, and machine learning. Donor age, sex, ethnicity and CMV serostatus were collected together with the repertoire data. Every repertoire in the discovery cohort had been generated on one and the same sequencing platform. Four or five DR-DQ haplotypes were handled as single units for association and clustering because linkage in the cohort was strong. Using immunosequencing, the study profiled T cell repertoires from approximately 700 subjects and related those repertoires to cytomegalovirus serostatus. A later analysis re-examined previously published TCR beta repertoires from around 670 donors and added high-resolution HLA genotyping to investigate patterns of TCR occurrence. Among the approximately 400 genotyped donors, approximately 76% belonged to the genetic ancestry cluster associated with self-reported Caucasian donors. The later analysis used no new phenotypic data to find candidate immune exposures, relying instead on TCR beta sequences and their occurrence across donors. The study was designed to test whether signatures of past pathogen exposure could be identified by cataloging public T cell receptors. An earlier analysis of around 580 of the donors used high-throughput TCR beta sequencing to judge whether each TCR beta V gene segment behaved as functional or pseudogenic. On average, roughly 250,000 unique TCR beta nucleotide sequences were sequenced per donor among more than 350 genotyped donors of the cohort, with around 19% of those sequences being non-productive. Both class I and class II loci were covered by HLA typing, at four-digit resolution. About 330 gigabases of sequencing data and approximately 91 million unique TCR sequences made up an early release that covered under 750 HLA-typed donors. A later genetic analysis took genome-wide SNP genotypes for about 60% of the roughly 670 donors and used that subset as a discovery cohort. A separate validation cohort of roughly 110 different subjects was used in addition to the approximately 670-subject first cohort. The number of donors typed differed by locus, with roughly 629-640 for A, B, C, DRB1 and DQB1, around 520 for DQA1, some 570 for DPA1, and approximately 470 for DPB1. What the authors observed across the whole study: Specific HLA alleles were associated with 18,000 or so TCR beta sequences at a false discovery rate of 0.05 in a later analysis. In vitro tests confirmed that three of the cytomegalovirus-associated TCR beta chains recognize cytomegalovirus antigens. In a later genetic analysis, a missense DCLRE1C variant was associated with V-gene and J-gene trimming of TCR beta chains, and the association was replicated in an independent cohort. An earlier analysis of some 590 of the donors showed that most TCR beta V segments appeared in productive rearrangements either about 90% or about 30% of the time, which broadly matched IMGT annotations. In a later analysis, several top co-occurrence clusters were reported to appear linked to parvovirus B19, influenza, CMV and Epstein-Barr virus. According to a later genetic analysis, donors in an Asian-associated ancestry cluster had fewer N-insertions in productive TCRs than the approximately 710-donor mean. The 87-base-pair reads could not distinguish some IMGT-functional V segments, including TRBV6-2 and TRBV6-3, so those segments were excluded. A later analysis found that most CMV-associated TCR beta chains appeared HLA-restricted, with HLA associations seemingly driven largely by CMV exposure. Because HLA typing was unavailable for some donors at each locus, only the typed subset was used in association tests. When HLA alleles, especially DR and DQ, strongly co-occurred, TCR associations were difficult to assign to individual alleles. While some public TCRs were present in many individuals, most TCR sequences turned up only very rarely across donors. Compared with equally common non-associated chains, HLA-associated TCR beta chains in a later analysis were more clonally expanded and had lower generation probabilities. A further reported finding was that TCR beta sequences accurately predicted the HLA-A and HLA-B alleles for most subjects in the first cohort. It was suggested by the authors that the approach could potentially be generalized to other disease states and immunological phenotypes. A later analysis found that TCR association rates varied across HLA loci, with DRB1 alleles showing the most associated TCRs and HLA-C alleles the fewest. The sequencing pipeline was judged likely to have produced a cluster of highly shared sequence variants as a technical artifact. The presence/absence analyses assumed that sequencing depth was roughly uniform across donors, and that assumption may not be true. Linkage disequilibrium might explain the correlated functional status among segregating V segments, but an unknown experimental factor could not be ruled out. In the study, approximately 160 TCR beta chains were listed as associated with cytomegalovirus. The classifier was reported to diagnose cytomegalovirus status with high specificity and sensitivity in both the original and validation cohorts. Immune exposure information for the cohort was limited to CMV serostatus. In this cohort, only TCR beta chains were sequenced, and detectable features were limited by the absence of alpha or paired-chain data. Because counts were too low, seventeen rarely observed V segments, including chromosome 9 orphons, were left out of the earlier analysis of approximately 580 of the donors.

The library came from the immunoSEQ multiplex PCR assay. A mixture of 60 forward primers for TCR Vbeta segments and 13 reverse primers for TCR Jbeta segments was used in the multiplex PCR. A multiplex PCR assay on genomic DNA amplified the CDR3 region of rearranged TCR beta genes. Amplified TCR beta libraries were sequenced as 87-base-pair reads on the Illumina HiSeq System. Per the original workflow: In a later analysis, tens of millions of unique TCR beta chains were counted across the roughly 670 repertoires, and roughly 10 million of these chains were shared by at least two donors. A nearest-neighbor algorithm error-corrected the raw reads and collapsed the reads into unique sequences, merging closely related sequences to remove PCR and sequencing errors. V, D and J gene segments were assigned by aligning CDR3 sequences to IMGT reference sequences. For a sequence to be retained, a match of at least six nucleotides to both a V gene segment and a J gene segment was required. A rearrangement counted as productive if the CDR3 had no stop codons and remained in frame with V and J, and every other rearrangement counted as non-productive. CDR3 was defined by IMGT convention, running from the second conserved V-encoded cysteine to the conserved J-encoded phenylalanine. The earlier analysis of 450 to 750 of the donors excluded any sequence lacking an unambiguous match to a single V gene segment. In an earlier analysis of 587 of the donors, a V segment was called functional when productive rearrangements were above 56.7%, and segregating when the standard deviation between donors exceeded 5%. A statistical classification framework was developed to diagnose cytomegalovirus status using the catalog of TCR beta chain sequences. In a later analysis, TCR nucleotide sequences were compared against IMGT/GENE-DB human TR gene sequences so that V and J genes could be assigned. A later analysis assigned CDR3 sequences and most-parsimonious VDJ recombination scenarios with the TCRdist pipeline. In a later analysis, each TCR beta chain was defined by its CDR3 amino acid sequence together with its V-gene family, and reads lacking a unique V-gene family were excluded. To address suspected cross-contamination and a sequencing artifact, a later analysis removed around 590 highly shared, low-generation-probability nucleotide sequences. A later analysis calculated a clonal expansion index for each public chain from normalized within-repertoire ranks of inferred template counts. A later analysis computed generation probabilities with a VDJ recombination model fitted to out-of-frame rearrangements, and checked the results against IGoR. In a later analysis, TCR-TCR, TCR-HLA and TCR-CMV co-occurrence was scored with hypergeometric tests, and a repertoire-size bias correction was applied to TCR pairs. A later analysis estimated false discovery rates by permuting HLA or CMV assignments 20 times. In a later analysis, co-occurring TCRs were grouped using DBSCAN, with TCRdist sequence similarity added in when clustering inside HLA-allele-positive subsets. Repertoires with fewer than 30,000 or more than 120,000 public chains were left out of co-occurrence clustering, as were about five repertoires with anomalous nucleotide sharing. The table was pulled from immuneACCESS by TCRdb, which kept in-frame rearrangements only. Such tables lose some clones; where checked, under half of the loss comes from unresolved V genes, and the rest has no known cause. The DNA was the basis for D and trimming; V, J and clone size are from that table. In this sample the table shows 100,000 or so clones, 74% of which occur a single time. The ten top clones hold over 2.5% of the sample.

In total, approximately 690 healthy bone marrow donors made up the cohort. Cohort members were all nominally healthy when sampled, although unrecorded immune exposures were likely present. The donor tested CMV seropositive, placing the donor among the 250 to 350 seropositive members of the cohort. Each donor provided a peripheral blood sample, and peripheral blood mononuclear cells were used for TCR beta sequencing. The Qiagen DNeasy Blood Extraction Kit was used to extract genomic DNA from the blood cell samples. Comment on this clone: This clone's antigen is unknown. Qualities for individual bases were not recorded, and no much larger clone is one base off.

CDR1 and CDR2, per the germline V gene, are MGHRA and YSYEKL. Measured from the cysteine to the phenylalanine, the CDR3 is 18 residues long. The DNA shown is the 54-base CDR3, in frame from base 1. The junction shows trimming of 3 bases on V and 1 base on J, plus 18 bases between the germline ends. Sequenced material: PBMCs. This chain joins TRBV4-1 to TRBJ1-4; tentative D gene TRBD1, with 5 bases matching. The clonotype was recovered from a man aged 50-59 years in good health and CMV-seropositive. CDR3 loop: CASSQSNLGLLTNEKLFF. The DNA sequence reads TGCGCCAGCAGCCAGTCGAACCTGGGACTTCTAACTAATGAAAAACTGTTTTTT.